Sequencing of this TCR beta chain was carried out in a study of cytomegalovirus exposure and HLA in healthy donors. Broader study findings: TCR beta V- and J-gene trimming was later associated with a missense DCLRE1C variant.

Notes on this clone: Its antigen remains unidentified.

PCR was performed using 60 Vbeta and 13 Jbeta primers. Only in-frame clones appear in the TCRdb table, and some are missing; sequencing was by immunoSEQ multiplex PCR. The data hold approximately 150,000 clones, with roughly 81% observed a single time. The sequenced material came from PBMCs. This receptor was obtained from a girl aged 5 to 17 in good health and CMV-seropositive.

CDR3 loop: CASRGTGSVDTQYF. The CDR3 DNA is TGTGCCAGCAGGGGGACAGGCTCGGTCGATACGCAGTATTTT. This sequence joins TRBV2 and TRBJ2-3; 8 bases are shared with TRBD1. This CDR3 region has 14 residues. Per germline, CDR1 SNHLY and CDR2 FYNNEI. The V segment lost 6 bases and the J segment 6 bases; nucleotides outside the gene matches: 8.